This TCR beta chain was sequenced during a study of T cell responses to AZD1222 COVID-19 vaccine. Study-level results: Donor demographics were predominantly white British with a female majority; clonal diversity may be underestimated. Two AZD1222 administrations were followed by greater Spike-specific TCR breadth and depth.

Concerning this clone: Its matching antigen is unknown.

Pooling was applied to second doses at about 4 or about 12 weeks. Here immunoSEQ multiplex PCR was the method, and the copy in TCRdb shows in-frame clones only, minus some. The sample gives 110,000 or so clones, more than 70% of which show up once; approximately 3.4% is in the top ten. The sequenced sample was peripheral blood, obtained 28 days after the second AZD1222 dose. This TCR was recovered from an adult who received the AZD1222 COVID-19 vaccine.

The CDR3 coding sequence is TGCGCCAGCAGCCAGTGGGGGAGGGATGGCTACACCTTC. Its translation: CASSQWGRDGYTF. The chain joins TRBV4-3 to TRBJ1-2; a possible D gene is TRBD1 (5 bases). CDR1 LGHNA and CDR2 YSLEER come from the germline V gene. The CDR3 sequence is 13 residues long. Trimming removed 3 bases at V and 6 bases at J, with 11 bases between.